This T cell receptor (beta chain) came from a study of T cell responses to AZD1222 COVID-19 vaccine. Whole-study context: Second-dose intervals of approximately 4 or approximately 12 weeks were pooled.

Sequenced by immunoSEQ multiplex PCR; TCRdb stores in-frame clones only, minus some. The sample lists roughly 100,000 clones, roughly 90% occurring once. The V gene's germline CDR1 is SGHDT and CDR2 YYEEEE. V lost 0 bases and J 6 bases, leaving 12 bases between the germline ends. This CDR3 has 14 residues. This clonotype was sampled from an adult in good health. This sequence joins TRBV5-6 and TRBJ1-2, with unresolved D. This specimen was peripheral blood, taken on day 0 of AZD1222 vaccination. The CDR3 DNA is TGTGCCAGCAGCTTGGTGTGGGGAAGGGATGGCTACACCTTC. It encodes CASSLVWGRDGYTF.